The present T cell receptor beta chain was sequenced within a study of Ad26.COV2.S vaccination and SARS-CoV-2 variants listed by TCRdb under 2021. As for the study more broadly: Vaccine-arm donors were drawn from COV1001, a multicentre, randomized, double-blind, placebo-controlled phase I-IIa trial of Ad26.COV2.S in healthy adults. Ad26.COV2.S was administered intramuscularly at 5 x 10^10 or 1 x 10^11 viral particles, either as a single shot or as two shots given 56 days apart. Sequencing of the TCRbeta repertoire served to evaluate the specificity and breadth of SARS-CoV-2-reactive T cell receptors following Ad26.COV2.S vaccination. The TCR-sequenced set comprised roughly 30 samples: some 20 Ad26.COV2.S vaccine recipients, 5 placebo recipients and 8 SARS-CoV-2 convalescent individuals. Trial participants were randomized into five groups of five, in which low-dose or high-dose Ad26.COV2.S was given once or twice, or placebo was given on both occasions. Investigators did not know the trial group allocation while performing experiments and assessing outcomes. Overall study results and their limits: The study lacked the statistical power to compare responses across vaccine doses or regimens. After vaccination, spike-specific CD8+ and CD4+ T cell responses were reported to show substantial breadth. The authors noted that the TCR breadth and depth analyses may have underestimated total T cell responses. Non-spike TCR breadth was comparable between vaccine and placebo recipients, consistent with the vaccine containing only spike. Spike-specific TCR breadth was higher in Ad26.COV2.S recipients than in placebo recipients (P = 0.0014).

In the germline V gene, CDR1 corresponds to SGHTA and CDR2 to FQGNSA. V is cut by 5 bases and J by 2 bases, and the space between the germline ends is 12 bases. The CDR3 covers 14 residues, taking in both the cysteine and the phenylalanine. Of all the DNA, just the CDR3 is kept, 42 bases in frame from base 1. The immunoSEQ Assay was the method used to sequence TCRbeta CDR3 regions. After extraction, genomic DNA underwent amplification by bias-controlled multiplex PCR, followed by high-throughput sequencing. On the authors' methods: Collapsing and filtering of sequences were performed to quantify the absolute abundance of each unique TCRbeta CDR3 region. T cell fraction was estimated by normalization of TCRbeta template counts to usable DNA, with usable DNA being measured through amplification of reference genes present in all nucleated cells. Repertoire TCRs were annotated as SARS-CoV-2-specific when V gene, CDR3 amino acid sequence and J gene were exactly matched to a known reactive TCR set. The reference SARS-CoV-2 TCR set was obtained from MIRA and was filtered for enrichment in COVID-19-positive ImmuneCODE repertoires, whereby public or cross-reactive TCRs were removed. Based on the MIRA antigens, annotated TCRs were further analysed at the level of specific ORF or position within ORF. Depth was the summed frequency of annotated unique rearrangements, while breadth was defined as annotated unique rearrangements over total unique productive rearrangements. Two-sided Wilcoxon rank-sum tests were applied when comparing TCR breadth between groups. TCRdb carries this immuneACCESS record with in-frame sequences only. Its versions omit some clonotypes, under half of them owing to an unresolved V gene in the studies checked, with the rest unexplained. Clone size and the V and J calls come from that table; the DNA yielded D and trimming. This sample holds a few hundred thousand clones; over 75% were observed only once. Around 3.6% of the sample is taken by the ten largest.

Concerning this clone itself: It has no known antigen specificity. There are no base qualities to consult, and no much larger clone falls within one base.

Per the publication, the treatment or condition label means: some 20 received Ad26.COV2.S at low or high dose, single or two shots; roughly 5 received placebo; per-sample allocation not given. Repertoires of vaccine and placebo recipients were sequenced from samples collected on day 63 after the first injection. Cohort 1b enrolled 20 to 30 adults aged 18-55 years at a single site in Boston, USA, between 29 July and 7 August 2020. Ad26.COV2.S was a replication-incompetent adenovirus type 26 vector expressing a prefusion-stabilized SARS-CoV-2 spike protein from the original Wuhan strain. Material: peripheral blood, obtained in a trial of Ad26.COV2.S vaccine versus placebo. The rearrangement combines TRBV7-2 with TRBJ2-5, with the D gene not confidently named. The TCR comes from a person between 18 and 65 years old who received the Ad26.COV2.S COVID-19 vaccine or a placebo. DNA sequence: TGTGCCAGCAGCCTATGGGCCGCACAAGAGACCCAGTACTTC. This encodes CASSLWAAQETQYF.